This T cell receptor (beta chain) emerged from a study of blood T cell repertoires in COVID-19. Whole-study context: The samples span acute and convalescent COVID-19 from the United States, Italy and Spain. Nucleic acid was either cDNA or gDNA, and it came from T cells, B-cell-depleted T cells, or PBMCs.

Clinical histories supplied by participants themselves formed the basis of cohort assignment. The V end lost 5 bases, the J end lost 6 bases, and 10 bases lay between the germline ends. This CDR3 contains 12 residues. Per germline, CDR1 SNHLY and CDR2 FYNNEI. Original data processing: Amplification from reference gene primers served as the basis for estimated nucleated cell counts. The repertoire was sequenced with immunoSEQ multiplex PCR; TCRdb's copy has only in-frame clones and lacks some. V and J calls and clone size are those listed in that table; D and trimming were worked out from the DNA. The sample holds approximately 280,000 clones, around nine tenths seen once.

What was sequenced was PBMCs or T cells enriched from blood (not recorded which). The V call is TRBV2, the J call TRBJ1-2; a possible D gene is TRBD1 (5 bases). The TCR was taken from a woman between 35 and 50 years old who had recovered from COVID-19. The CDR3 DNA reads as TGTGCCAGCAGTCTCCAGGGCAATGGCTACACCTTC. Amino acids: CASSLQGNGYTF.